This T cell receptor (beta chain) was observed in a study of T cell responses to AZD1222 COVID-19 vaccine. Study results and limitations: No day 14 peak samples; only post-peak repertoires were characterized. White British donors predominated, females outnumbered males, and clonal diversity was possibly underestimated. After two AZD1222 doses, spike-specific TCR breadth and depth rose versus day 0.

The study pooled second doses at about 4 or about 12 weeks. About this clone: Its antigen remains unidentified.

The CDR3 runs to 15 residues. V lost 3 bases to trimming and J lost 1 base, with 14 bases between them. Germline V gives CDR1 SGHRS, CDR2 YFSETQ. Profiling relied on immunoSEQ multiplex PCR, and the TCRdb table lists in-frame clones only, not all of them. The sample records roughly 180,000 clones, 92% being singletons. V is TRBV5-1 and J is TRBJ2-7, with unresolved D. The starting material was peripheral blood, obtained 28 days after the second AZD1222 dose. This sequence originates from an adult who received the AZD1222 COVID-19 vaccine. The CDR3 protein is CASSWTERESYEQYF. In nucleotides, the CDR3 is TGCGCCAGCAGCTGGACCGAAAGGGAATCCTACGAGCAGTACTTC.